A selection of T cell receptor beta chains follows, all from one sample in a study of radiotherapy plus CTLA-4 blockade in lung cancer. The repertoire was sequenced with immunoSEQ multiplex PCR; TCRdb's copy has only in-frame clones and lacks some. The sample yields some 67,000 clones, around 76% seen once. This specimen was peripheral blood, taken from a patient treated with radiotherapy plus ipilimumab. All receptors come from a human donor with non-small cell lung cancer whose response to radiotherapy plus ipilimumab could not be evaluated. Some clones in this sample may be carry-over from other donors' samples. Each CDR3 is given with its conserved first and last residue. D genes are given only for firm matches. Size is stated for part of the rows, as once, few or many counts, or as a class when the clone is expanded.

TRBJ1-1 | - | TRBV28 | few | CASSLRQRLRTEAFF | TGTGCCAGCAGTTTAAGACAAAGACTACGGACTGAAGCTTTCTTT
TRBJ2-5 | TRBD1 | TRBV27 | once | CASTRTGSETQYF | TGTGCCAGCACCCGGACAGGGTCGGAGACCCAGTACTTC
TRBJ2-1 | TRBD2 | TRBV5-1 | - | CASSLVAQRGSSYNEQFF | TGCGCCAGCAGCTTGGTGGCTCAGCGGGGGAGCTCCTACAATGAGCAGTTCTTC
TRBJ2-7 | - | TRBV30 | - | CAWSLGRVHEQYF | TGTGCCTGGTCCCTGGGCAGGGTGCACGAGCAGTACTTC
TRBJ2-7 | TRBD1 | TRBV6-6 | - | CASRDRGPYEQYF | TGTGCCAGCAGGGATAGGGGGCCGTACGAGCAGTACTTC
TRBJ1-6 | - | TRBV15 | - | CATSTEPPGGTYNSPLHF | TGTGCCACCAGCACGGAACCCCCGGGGGGAACCTATAATTCACCCCTCCACTTT
TRBJ2-1 | TRBD1 | TRBV27 | - | CASSLDRGSYNEQFF | TGTGCCAGCAGTTTGGACAGGGGATCCTACAATGAGCAGTTCTTC
TRBJ1-1 | - | TRBV2 | - | CASTTGTSRGSTEAFF | TGTGCCAGCACTACTGGGACATCAAGAGGAAGCACTGAAGCTTTCTTT
TRBJ1-2 | TRBD1 | TRBV27 | - | CASTPLGTGHNYGYTF | TGTGCCAGCACCCCTCTAGGGACAGGGCATAACTATGGCTACACCTTC
TRBJ1-5 | TRBD1 | TRBV4-1 | few | CASSQLTGGGNQPQHF | TGCGCCAGCAGCCAACTGACAGGGGGTGGCAATCAGCCCCAGCATTTT
TRBJ1-2 | - | TRBV19 | medium-sized | CASNPGQLYGYTF | TGTGCCAGTAACCCCGGACAGCTTTATGGCTACACCTTC
TRBJ2-2 | TRBD1 | TRBV19 | - | CASSGGQGKVGDTGELFF | TGTGCCAGTAGTGGGGGACAGGGTAAAGTTGGGGACACCGGGGAGCTGTTTTTT
TRBJ1-2 | - | TRBV2 | - | CASSGSRAGYTF | TGTGCCAGCAGTGGTTCCAGGGCTGGCTACACCTTC
TRBJ1-5 | - | TRBV6-1 | - | CASGAVAGGNQPQHF | TGTGCCAGCGGGGCGGTGGCAGGGGGCAATCAGCCCCAGCATTTT
TRBJ2-7 | - | TRBV6-5 | - | CASSHSLEATYEQYF | TGTGCCAGCAGCCACTCCTTAGAGGCCACCTACGAGCAGTACTTC
TRBJ2-7 | - | TRBV6-6 | once | CASSYSIGPGGYEQYF | TGTGCCAGCAGTTACTCGATCGGCCCAGGTGGTTACGAGCAGTACTTC
TRBJ2-7 | - | TRBV5-5 | few | CASSPTRARVYEQYF | TGTGCCAGCAGCCCCACCCGGGCCAGGGTCTACGAGCAGTACTTC
TRBJ1-4 | TRBD1 | TRBV4-3 | - | CASSQDQGEFKKLFF | TGCGCCAGCAGCCAAGATCAGGGGGAGTTTAAAAAACTGTTTTTT
TRBJ2-5 | - | TRBV2 | - | CASSALETQYF | TGTGCCAGCAGTGCCCTTGAGACCCAGTACTTC
TRBJ2-1 | - | TRBV29-1 | - | CSVGVQVSPPTEQFF | TGCAGCGTTGGCGTGCAGGTGTCCCCGCCCACCGAGCAGTTCTTC
TRBJ1-2 | - | TRBV25-1 | - | CASSELSGYGYTF | TGTGCCAGCAGTGAATTGTCGGGCTATGGCTACACCTTC
TRBJ2-3 | TRBD2 | TRBV6-6 | - | CASSYPPGGGTDTQYF | TGTGCCAGCAGTTACCCCCCGGGGGGAGGCACAGATACGCAGTATTTT
TRBJ1-5 | TRBD1 | TRBV4-2 | - | CASSPTGEWGNQPQHF | TGTGCCAGCAGCCCGACAGGGGAATGGGGCAATCAGCCCCAGCATTTT
TRBJ2-7 | TRBD1 | TRBV29-1 | - | CSVIDRGGGEQYF | TGCAGCGTTATAGACAGGGGAGGCGGCGAGCAGTACTTC
TRBJ2-2 | TRBD1 | TRBV18 | - | CASSPPNRGLVTGELFF | TGTGCCAGCTCACCACCCAACAGGGGGCTGGTCACCGGGGAGCTGTTTTTT
TRBJ2-5 | TRBD1 | TRBV30 | - | CAWSQGAQVYF | TGTGCCTGGAGTCAGGGGGCGCAGGTGTACTTC
TRBJ2-5 | TRBD1 | TRBV5-1 | - | CASSPRTGDQETQYF | TGCGCCAGCAGCCCCAGGACAGGGGACCAAGAGACCCAGTACTTC
TRBJ1-2 | - | TRBV14 | few | CASSQGQNYGYTF | TGTGCCAGCAGCCAAGGGCAGAACTATGGCTACACCTTC
TRBJ1-1 | TRBD1 | TRBV18 | - | CASSDQGGTEAFF | TGTGCCAGCTCGGATCAGGGGGGTACTGAAGCTTTCTTT
TRBJ2-7 | TRBD1 | TRBV4-2 | - | CASSQVGQESYEQYF | TGTGCCAGCAGCCAAGTGGGACAGGAGTCCTACGAGCAGTACTTC
TRBJ1-1 | TRBD1 | TRBV19 | many | CASRWRTGGDTEAFF | TGTGCCAGTAGGTGGCGGACAGGGGGTGACACTGAAGCTTTCTTT
TRBJ1-1 | - | TRBV19 | - | CASSNFRGNTEAFF | TGTGCCAGTAGTAATTTCAGGGGAAACACTGAAGCTTTCTTT
TRBJ2-5 | - | TRBV7-9 | once | CASSSRGQEQYF | TGTGCCAGCAGCTCAAGGGGCCAGGAGCAGTACTTC
TRBJ2-3 | - | TRBV14 | - | CASNPFRWRGPRDTQYF | TGTGCCAGCAACCCCTTTAGGTGGCGGGGACCCAGGGATACGCAGTATTTT
TRBJ2-7 | - | TRBV15 | - | CATSRDPGYEQYF | TGTGCCACCAGCAGAGATCCGGGATACGAGCAGTACTTC
TRBJ1-1 | - | TRBV7-9 | - | CASSGHPHFFEAFF | TGTGCCAGCAGCGGACACCCACACTTTTTTGAAGCTTTCTTT
TRBJ1-2 | TRBD1 | TRBV27 | few | CASSPSGQGSYGYTF | TGTGCCAGCAGTCCGTCGGGACAGGGAAGCTATGGCTACACCTTC
TRBJ2-1 | TRBD2 | TRBV29-1 | - | CSVSGTSGGVGEQFF | TGCAGCGTTTCCGGGACTAGCGGGGGGGTGGGTGAGCAGTTCTTC
TRBJ1-4 | TRBD1 | TRBV11-2 | once | CASSLWADRAEKLFF | TGTGCCAGCAGCTTATGGGCTGACAGGGCTGAAAAACTGTTTTTT
TRBJ1-5 | - | TRBV6-6 | - | CASRMADRSHQPQHF | TGTGCCAGTCGGATGGCGGACAGAAGCCATCAGCCCCAGCATTTT
TRBJ1-6 | - | TRBV5-6 | - | CASSSTRNSPLHF | TGTGCCAGCAGCTCCACGCGGAATTCACCCCTCCACTTT
TRBJ2-2 | - | TRBV9 | - | CASSGAGELFF | TGTGCCAGCAGCGGAGCCGGGGAGCTGTTTTTT
TRBJ1-5 | - | TRBV28 | - | CASGRPRVNQPQHF | TGTGCCAGCGGTCGTCCCAGGGTCAATCAGCCCCAGCATTTT
TRBJ1-2 | TRBD1 | TRBV28 | - | CASHQGAGSYYGYTF | TGTGCCAGCCACCAGGGGGCAGGCTCCTACTATGGCTACACCTTC
TRBJ2-1 | TRBD2 | TRBV7-9 | few | CASSLPAGGPHNEQFF | TGTGCCAGCAGCCTACCAGCGGGGGGGCCGCACAATGAGCAGTTCTTC
TRBJ2-7 | - | TRBV6-5 | - | CASSYAGAYEQYF | TGTGCCAGCAGTTACGCCGGGGCCTACGAGCAGTACTTC
TRBJ2-7 | TRBD2 | TRBV6-1 | - | CASSEELRGSYEQYF | TGTGCCAGCAGTGAAGAATTGCGGGGGTCCTACGAGCAGTACTTC
TRBJ1-6 | - | TRBV19 | - | CASSVGRGNSPLHF | TGTGCCAGTAGTGTGGGACGGGGGAATTCACCCCTCCACTTT
TRBJ2-5 | - | TRBV7-9 | - | CASSFSRRGRYQETQYF | TGTGCCAGCAGCTTCTCTCGTAGAGGGCGGTACCAAGAGACCCAGTACTTC
TRBJ1-6 | TRBD1 | TRBV5-1 | - | CASSLLTGGNSPLHF | TGCGCCAGCAGCCTTTTGACAGGGGGTAATTCACCCCTCCACTTT
TRBJ2-3 | - | TRBV4-3 | - | CASSQGVAGNTDTQYF | TGCGCCAGCAGCCAAGGAGTGGCGGGGAACACAGATACGCAGTATTTT
TRBJ2-7 | - | TRBV6-5 | - | CASSYGGSMPYEQYF | TGTGCCAGCAGTTACGGCGGATCCATGCCCTACGAGCAGTACTTC
TRBJ1-2 | - | TRBV4-3 | - | CASSQDRGSYYGYTF | TGCGCCAGCAGCCAAGATCGGGGATCCTACTATGGCTACACCTTC
TRBJ1-2 | - | TRBV4-1 | - | CASSQEGASGHTF | TGCGCCAGCAGCCAAGAGGGAGCCTCTGGCCACACCTTC
TRBJ1-2 | TRBD1 | TRBV7-2 | - | CASSPGQENYGYTF | TGTGCCAGCAGCCCCGGACAGGAAAACTATGGCTACACCTTC